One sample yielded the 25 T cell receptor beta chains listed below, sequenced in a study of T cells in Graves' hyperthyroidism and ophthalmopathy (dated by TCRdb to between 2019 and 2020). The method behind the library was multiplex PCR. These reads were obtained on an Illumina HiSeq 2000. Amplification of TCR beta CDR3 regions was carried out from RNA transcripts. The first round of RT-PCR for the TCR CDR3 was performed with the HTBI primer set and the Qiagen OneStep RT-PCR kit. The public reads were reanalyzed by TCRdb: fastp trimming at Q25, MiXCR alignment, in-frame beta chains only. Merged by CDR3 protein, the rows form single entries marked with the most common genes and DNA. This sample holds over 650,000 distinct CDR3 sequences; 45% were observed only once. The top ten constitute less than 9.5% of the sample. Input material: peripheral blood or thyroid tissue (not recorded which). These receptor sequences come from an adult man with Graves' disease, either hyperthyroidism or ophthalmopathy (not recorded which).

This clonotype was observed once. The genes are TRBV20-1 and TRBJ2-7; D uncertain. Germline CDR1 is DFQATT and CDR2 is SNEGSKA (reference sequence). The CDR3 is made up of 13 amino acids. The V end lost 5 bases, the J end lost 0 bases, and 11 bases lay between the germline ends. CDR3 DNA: TGCAGTGCTTCCTATGAGAGCTCCTACGAGCAGTACTTC. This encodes CSASYESSYEQYF.

CDR3 in DNA: TGTGCCAGCAGCCAGGGGAGTTCGAAACTGTTTTTT. Its translation is CASSQGSSKLFF. The J gene is TRBJ1-4, the V gene TRBV2; possibly TRBD1 for D (6 bases). Germline V gives CDR1 SNHLY, CDR2 FYNNEI. With 6 bases removed from V and 11 bases from J, the gap between germline ends came to 13 bases. This CDR3 is 12 amino acids long.

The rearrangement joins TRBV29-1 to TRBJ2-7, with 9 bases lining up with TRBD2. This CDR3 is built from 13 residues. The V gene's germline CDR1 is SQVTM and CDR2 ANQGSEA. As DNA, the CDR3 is TGCAGTGCTATAGCGGGAGAAGGACGCGAGCAGTACTTC. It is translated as CSAIAGEGREQYF.

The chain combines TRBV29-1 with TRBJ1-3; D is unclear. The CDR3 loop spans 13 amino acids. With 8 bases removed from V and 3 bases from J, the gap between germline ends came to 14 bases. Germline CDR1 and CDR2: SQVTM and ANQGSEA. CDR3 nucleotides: TGCAGCACCGGGGAAGGGTTTGGAAACACCATATATTTT. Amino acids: CSTGEGFGNTIYF.

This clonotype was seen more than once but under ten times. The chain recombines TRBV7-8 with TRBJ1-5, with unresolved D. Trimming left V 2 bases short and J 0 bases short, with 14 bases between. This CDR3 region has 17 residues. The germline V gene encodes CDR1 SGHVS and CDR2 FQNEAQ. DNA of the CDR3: TGTGCCAGCAGCTTAATCCCCCCGTCAGATAGCAATCAGCCCCAGCATTTT. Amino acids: CASSLIPPSDSNQPQHF.

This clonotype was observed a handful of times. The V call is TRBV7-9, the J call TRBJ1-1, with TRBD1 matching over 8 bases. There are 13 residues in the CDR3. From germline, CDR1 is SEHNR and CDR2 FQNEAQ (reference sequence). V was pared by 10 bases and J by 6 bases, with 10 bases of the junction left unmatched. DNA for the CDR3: TGTGCCACCCGTCGACAGGGGAGCCCTGAAGCTTTCTTT. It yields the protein CATRRQGSPEAFF.

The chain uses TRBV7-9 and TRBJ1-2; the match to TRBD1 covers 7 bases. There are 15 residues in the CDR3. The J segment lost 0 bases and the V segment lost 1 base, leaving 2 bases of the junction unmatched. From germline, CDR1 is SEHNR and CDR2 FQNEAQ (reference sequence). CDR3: CASSLGRGTNYGYTF. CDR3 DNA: TGTGCCAGCAGCTTAGGCAGGGGGACTAACTATGGCTACACCTTC.

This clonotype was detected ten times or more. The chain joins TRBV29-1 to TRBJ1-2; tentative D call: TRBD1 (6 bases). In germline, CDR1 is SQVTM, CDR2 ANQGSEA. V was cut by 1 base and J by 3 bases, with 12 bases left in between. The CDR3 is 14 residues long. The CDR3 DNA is TGCAGCGTTGAAGGTCAGGGGACTGACTATGGCTACACCTTC. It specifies CSVEGQGTDYGYTF.

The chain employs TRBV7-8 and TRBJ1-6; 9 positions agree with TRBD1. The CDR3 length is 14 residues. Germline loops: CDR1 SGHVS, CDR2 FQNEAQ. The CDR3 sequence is CARPEDRGYSPLHF. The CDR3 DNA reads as TGTGCTAGGCCGGAGGACAGGGGTTATTCACCCCTCCACTTT. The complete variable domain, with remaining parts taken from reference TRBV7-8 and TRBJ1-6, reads GAGVSQSPRYKVAKRGQDVALRCDPISGHVSLFWYQQALGQGPEFLTYFQNEAQLDKSGLPSDRFFAERPEGSVSTLKIQRTQQEDSAVYLCARPEDRGYSPLHFGNGTRLTVT.

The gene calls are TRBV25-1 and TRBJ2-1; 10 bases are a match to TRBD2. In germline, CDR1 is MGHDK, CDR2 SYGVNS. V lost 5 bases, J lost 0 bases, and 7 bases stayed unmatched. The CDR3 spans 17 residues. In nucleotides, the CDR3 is TGTGCCAGCAGTCCTCCTAGCGGGAGAAGCTCCTACAATGAGCAGTTCTTC. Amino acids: CASSPPSGRSSYNEQFF.

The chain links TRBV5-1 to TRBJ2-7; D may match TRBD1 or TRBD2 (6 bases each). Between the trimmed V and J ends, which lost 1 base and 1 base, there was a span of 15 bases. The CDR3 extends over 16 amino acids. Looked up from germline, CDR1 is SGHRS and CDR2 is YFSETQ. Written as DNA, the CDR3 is TGCGCCAGCAGCTTGCCCCCGGGGGCTGTTTCCTACGAGCAGTACTTC. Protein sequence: CASSLPPGAVSYEQYF.

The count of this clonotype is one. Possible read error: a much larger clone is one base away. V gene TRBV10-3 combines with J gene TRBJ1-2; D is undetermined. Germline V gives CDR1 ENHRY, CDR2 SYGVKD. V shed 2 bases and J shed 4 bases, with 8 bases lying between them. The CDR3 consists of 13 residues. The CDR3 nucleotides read TGTGCCATCAGTGAGAGTGGCACCTATGGCTACACCTTC. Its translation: CAISESGTYGYTF.

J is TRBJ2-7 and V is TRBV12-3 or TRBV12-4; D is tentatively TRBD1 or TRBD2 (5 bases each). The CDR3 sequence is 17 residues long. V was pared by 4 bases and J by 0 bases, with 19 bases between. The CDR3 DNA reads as TGTGCCAGCAGTTCATCCCCGTCGGGGCCCAGCTCCTACGAGCAGTACTTC. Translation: CASSSSPSGPSSYEQYF.

CDR3 region: CSARYERERGELFF. The CDR3 DNA is TGCAGTGCTAGATACGAGCGGGAGAGAGGGGAGCTGTTTTTT. The rearrangement links TRBV20-1 to TRBJ2-2; 8 bases agree with TRBD2. This CDR3 region has 14 residues. V lost 2 bases, J lost 8 bases, and 7 bases stayed unmatched. Germline V gene sequence: CDR1 DFQATT, CDR2 SNEGSKA (reference sequence).

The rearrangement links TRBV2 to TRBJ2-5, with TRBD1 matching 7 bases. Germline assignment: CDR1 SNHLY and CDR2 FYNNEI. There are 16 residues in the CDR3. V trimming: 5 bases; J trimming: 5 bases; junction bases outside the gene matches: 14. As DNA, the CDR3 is TGTGCCAGCAGTTACCGGCCCATGGACAGGTGGGAGACCCAGTACTTC. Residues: CASSYRPMDRWETQYF.

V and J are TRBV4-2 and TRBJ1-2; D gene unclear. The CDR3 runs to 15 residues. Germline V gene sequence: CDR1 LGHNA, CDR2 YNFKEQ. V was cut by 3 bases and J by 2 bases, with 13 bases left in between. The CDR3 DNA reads TGTGCCAGCAGCCACTACCTGGACTTAAACTATGGCTACACCTTC. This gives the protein CASSHYLDLNYGYTF.

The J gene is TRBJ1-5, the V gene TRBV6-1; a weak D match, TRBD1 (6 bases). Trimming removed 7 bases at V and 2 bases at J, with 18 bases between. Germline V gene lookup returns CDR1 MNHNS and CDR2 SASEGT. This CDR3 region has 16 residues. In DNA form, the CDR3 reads TGTGCCAGCACCAAAGGGGACATCTTGCGCAATCAGCCCCAGCATTTT. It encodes CASTKGDILRNQPQHF.

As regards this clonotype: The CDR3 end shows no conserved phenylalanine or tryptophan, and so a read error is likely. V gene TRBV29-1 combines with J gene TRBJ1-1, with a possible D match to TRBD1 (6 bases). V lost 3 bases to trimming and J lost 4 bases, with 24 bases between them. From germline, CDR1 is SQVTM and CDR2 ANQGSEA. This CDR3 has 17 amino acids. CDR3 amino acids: CSVDLGVGRGGGTEAFL. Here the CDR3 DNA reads TGCAGCGTTGACTTGGGCGTCGGCAGGGGCGGTGGCACTGAAGCTTTCCTT.

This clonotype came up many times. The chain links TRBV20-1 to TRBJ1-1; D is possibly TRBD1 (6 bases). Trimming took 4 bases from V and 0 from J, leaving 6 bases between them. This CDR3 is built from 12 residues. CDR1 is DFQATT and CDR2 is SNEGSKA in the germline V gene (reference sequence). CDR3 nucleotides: TGCAGTGCTACAGGGGTGAACACTGAAGCTTTCTTT. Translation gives CSATGVNTEAFF.

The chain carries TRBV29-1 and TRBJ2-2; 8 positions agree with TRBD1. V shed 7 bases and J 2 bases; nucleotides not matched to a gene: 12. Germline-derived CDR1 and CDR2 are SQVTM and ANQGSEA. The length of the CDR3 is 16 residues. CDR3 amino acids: CSAGRQGQDNTGELFF. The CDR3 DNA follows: TGCAGCGCAGGACGACAGGGACAGGACAACACCGGGGAGCTGTTTTTT.

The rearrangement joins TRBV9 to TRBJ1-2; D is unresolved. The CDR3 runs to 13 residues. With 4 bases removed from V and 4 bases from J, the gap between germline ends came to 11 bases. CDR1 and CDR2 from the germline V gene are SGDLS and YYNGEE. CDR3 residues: CASSISVTYGYTF. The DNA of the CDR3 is TGTGCCAGCAGCATTAGTGTTACCTATGGCTACACCTTC.

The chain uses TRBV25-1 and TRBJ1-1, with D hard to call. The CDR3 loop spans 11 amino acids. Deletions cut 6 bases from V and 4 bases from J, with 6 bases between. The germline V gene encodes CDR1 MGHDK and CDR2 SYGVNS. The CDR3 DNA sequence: TGTGCCAGCAGAGACGCCACTGAAGCTTTCTTT. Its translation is CASRDATEAFF.

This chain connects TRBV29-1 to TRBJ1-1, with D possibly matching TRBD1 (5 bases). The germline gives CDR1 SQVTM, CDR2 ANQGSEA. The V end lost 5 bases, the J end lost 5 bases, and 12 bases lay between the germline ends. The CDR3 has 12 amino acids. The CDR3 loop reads CSVYDAGTEAFF. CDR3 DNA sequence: TGCAGCGTTTATGACGCAGGGACTGAAGCTTTCTTT.

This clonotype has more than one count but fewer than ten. The CDR3 here is CASSVRENTGELFF. In DNA form, the CDR3 reads TGTGCCAGCAGCGTCAGGGAAAACACCGGGGAGCTGTTTTTT. The rearrangement uses TRBV7-9 and TRBJ2-2; D possibly corresponds to TRBD1 (5 bases). Trimming shortened V by 5 bases and J by 2 bases, and 9 bases separated the two germline ends. The CDR3 totals 14 residues. Germline assignment: CDR1 SEHNR and CDR2 FQNEAQ (reference sequence). The variable domain in full, with the rest retrieved from reference TRBV7-9 and TRBJ2-2, is DTGVSQNPRHKITKRGQNVTFRCDPISEHNRLYWYRQTLGQGPEFLTYFQNEAQLEKSRLLSDRFSAERPKGSFSTLEIQRTEQGDSAMYLCASSVRENTGELFFGEGSRLTVL.

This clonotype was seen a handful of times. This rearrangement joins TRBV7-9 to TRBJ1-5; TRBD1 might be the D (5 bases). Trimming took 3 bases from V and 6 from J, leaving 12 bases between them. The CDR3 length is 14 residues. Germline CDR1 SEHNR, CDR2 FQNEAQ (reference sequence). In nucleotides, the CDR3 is TGTGCCAGCAGCTTTGTAGGGACCGGTCAGCCCCAGCATTTT. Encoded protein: CASSFVGTGQPQHF.